This T cell receptor beta chain was captured in a study of response to subunit inactivated influenza vaccine (dated 2018 in TCRdb). Turning to the overall study: Deep quantitative T cell receptor repertoire profiling was used in the study to track responses to a trivalent subunit inactivated influenza vaccine.

This clonotype was recorded many times. There is no known antigen for this receptor. Base qualities are missing; no much larger clone stands one base away. Beyond this particular receptor, the publication reports: It was suggested by the authors that each seasonal influenza vaccination may recruit only a limited number of new T cells.

The library was obtained by RT-PCR. Reads for this sample came from an Illumina HiSeq 2500. TCRdb reanalyzed the raw reads on its own, using fastp at Q25 for trimming and MiXCR for clone calling, and kept in-frame beta chains. CDR3 protein sequences are deduplicated, and each keeps its most common genes and DNA. The sample table lists a few hundred thousand distinct CDR3 sequences, 12% of them with a count of one. The ten largest account for less than 8.5% of the sample. V loses 0 bases, J loses 0 bases, and the germline ends lie 12 bases apart. Including cysteine and phenylalanine, the CDR3 has 17 amino acids. Only the CDR3 DNA stays, 51 bases, in frame from base 1. Reading the germline V gene gives CDR1 SGHRS and CDR2 YFSETQ.

This receptor was obtained from a man over 45 who received an inactivated influenza vaccine. Donor details come from another sample of the same person, matched by shared clones. The rearranged segments are TRBV5-1 and TRBJ2-2, with a weak D call of TRBD1 (5 bases match). The material was non-naive T cells sorted from PBMCs, obtained roughly 2 weeks before vaccination. The cell subset or site label for this specimen denotes: memory T cell fraction. The CDR3 amino acid sequence is: CASSLVSQVANTGELFF. The DNA sequence is given as TGCGCCAGCAGCTTGGTGTCACAGGTCGCGAACACCGGGGAGCTGTTTTTT.